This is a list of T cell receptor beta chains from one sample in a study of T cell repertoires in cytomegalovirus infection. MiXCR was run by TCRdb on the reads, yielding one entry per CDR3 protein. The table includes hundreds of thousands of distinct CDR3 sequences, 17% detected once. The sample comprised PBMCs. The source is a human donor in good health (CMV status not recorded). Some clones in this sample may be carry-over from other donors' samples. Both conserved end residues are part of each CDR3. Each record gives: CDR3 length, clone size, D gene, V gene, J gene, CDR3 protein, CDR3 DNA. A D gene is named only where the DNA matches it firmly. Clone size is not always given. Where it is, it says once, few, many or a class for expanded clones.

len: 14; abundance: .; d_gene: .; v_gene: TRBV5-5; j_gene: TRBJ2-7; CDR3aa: CASSFVGKAYEQYF; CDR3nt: TGTGCCAGCAGCTTCGTCGGGAAGGCCTACGAGCAGTACTTC
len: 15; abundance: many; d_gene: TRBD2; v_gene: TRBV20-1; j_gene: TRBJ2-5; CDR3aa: CSASSPSGGKETQYF; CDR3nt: TGCAGTGCTTCTTCCCCTAGCGGGGGGAAAGAGACCCAGTACTTC
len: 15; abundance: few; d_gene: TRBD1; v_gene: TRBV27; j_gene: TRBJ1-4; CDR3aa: CASSEQGARYEKLFF; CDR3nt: TGTGCCAGCAGCGAGCAGGGGGCTCGATATGAAAAACTGTTTTTT
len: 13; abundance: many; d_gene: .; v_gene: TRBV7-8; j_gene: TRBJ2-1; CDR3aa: CASSYSSGGEQFF; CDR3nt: TGTGCCAGCAGCTACAGTAGTGGTGGTGAGCAGTTCTTC
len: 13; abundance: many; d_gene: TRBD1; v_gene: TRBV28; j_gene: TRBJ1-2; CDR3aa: CASTESGGVGYTF; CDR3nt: TGTGCCAGCACGGAATCAGGGGGCGTAGGCTACACCTTC
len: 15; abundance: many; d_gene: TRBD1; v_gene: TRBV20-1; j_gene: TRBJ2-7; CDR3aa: CSASRLDREFYEQYF; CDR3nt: TGCAGTGCTAGTCGCCTGGACAGGGAGTTCTACGAGCAGTACTTC
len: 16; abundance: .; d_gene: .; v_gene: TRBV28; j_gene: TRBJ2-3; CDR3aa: CASSEEPGPGTDTQYF; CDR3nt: TGTGCCAGCAGTGAGGAACCGGGCCCAGGGACAGATACGCAGTATTTT
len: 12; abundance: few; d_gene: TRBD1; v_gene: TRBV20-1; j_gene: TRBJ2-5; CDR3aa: CSADRVPETQYF; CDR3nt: TGCAGTGCTGACAGGGTTCCGGAGACCCAGTACTTC
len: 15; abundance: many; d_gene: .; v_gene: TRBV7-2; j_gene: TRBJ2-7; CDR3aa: CASSLGPGMPYEQYF; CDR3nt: TGTGCCAGCAGCTTAGGGCCAGGAATGCCTTACGAGCAGTACTTC
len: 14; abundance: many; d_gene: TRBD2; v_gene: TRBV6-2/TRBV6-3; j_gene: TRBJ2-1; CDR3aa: CASSWLAGYNEQFF; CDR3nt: TGTGCCAGCAGTTGGCTAGCGGGTTACAATGAGCAGTTCTTC
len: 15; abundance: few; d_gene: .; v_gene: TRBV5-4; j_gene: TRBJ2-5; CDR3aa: CASSQERATQETQYF; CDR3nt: TGTGCCAGCAGCCAAGAACGGGCGACCCAAGAGACCCAGTACTTC
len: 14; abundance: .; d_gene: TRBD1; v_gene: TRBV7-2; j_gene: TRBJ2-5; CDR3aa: CASSPGQGAETQYF; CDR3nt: TGTGCCAGCAGCCCTGGACAGGGGGCAGAGACCCAGTACTTC
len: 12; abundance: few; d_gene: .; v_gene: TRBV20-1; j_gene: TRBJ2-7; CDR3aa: CSAFGTLSEQYF; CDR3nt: TGCAGTGCTTTTGGGACCCTATCCGAGCAGTACTTC
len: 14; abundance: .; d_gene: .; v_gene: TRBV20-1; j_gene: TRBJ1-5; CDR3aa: CSARPGAGNQPQHF; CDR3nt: TGCAGTGCTAGACCAGGGGCAGGCAATCAGCCCCAGCATTTT
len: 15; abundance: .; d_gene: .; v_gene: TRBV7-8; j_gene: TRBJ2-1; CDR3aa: CASSSRALSDNEQFF; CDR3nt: TGTGCCAGCAGCTCGCGGGCCTTGAGCGACAATGAGCAGTTCTTC
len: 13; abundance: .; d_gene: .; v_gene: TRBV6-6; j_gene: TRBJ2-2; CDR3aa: CASSYSGPGELFF; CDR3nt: TGTGCCAGCAGTTACTCAGGGCCCGGGGAGCTGTTTTTT
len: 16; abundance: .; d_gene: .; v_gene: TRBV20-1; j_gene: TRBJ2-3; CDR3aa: CSARGARQESTDTQYF; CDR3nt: TGCAGTGCTAGAGGGGCCCGACAGGAATCCACAGATACGCAGTATTTT
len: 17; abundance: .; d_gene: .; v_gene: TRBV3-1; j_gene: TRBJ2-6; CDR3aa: CASSQQPDSSGANVLTF; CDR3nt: TGTGCCAGCAGCCAACAGCCCGATAGCTCTGGGGCCAACGTCCTGACTTTC
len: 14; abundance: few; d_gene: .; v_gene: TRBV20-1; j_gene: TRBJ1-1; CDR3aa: CSARDRLRQVGAFF; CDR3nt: TGCAGTGCTAGAGATCGACTGAGACAGGTCGGAGCTTTCTTT
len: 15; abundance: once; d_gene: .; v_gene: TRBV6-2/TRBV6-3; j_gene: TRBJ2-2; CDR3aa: CASRFLQGYTGELFF; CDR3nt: TGTGCCAGCAGATTCCTTCAGGGTTACACCGGGGAGCTGTTTTTT
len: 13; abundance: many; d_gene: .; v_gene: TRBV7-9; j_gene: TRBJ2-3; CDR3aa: CASSPGFPDTQYF; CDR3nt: TGTGCCAGCAGCCCGGGCTTTCCAGATACGCAGTATTTT
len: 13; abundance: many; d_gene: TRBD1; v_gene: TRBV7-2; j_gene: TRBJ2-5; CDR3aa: CASSLTFRGQLYF; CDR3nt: TGTGCCAGCAGCTTAACTTTTCGGGGACAGCTGTACTTC
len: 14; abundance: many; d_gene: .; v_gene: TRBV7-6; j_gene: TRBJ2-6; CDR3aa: CASSAGVGANVLTF; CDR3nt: TGTGCCAGCTCCGCAGGCGTTGGGGCCAACGTCCTGACTTTC
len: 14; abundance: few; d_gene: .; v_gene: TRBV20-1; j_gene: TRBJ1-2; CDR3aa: CSARDSSGEYGYTF; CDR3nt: TGCAGTGCTAGAGATAGTTCAGGGGAGTATGGCTACACCTTC
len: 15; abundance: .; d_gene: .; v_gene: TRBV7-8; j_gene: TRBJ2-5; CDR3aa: CASSSTDRNEETQYF; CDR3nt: TGTGCCAGCAGCTCGACTGACAGGAACGAAGAGACCCAGTACTTC
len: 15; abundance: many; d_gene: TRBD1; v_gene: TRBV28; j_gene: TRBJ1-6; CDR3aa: CASSFRDRTNSPLHF; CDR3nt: TGTGCCAGCAGTTTTAGGGACAGAACAAATTCACCCCTCCACTTT
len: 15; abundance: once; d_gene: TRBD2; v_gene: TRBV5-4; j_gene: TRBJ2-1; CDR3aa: CASSLIAGGRIGQFF; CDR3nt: TGTGCCAGCAGCTTGATAGCGGGGGGGCGGATCGGGCAGTTCTTC
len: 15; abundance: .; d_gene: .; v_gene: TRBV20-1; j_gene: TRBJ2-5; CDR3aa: CSAASGDRYRETQYF; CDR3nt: TGCAGTGCTGCCTCGGGGGACCGTTATCGGGAGACCCAGTACTTC
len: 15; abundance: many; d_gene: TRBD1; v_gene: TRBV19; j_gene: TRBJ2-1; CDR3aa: CASSPIRTGGNEQFF; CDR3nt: TGTGCCAGTAGCCCGATCCGGACAGGGGGCAATGAGCAGTTCTTC
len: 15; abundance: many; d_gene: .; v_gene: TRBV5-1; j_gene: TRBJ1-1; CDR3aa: CASSGDWSGAAEAFF; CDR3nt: TGCGCCAGCAGCGGGGATTGGTCAGGGGCCGCTGAAGCTTTCTTT
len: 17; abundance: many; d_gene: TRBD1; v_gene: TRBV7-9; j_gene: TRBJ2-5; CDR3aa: CASSSARAGTARETQYF; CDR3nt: TGTGCCAGCAGCTCGGCCCGTGCCGGGACAGCTAGAGAGACCCAGTACTTC
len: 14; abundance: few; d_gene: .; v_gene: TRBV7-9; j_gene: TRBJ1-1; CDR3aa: CASSLLGQLTEAFF; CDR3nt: TGTGCCAGCAGCTTGCTAGGGCAGCTCACTGAAGCTTTCTTT
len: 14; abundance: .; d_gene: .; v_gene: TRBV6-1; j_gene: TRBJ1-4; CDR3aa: CASSEGRLREKLFF; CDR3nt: TGTGCCAGCAGTGAAGGGAGGTTGAGGGAAAAACTGTTTTTT
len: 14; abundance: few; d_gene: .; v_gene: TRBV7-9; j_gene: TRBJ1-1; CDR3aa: CASSLYPGDTEAFF; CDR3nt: TGTGCCAGCAGCTTGTACCCAGGGGACACTGAAGCTTTCTTT
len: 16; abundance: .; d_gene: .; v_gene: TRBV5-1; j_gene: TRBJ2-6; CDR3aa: CASSPSQFSGANVLTF; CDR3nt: TGCGCCAGCAGCCCCTCACAGTTCTCTGGGGCCAACGTCCTGACTTTC
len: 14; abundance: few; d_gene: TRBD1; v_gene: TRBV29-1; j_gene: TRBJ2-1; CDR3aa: CSVEQGQGYNEQFF; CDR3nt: TGCAGCGTTGAGCAAGGACAGGGGTACAATGAGCAGTTCTTC
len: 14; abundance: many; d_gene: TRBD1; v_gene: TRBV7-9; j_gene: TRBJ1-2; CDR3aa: CASSLAHTGDGYTF; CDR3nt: TGTGCCAGCAGCTTAGCGCATACAGGGGATGGCTACACCTTC
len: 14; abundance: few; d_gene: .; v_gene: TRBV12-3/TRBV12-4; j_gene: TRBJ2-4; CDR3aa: CASTGIRGKNIQYF; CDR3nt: TGTGCCAGCACGGGAATTCGAGGCAAAAACATTCAGTACTTC
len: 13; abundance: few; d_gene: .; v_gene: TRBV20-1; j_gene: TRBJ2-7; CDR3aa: CSASGTLAYEQYF; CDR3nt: TGCAGTGCTTCCGGGACGTTGGCCTACGAGCAGTACTTC
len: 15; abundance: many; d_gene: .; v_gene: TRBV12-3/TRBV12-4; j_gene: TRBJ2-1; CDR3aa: CASSPSAGGRGEQFF; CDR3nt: TGTGCCAGCAGCCCTAGCGCAGGGGGGCGTGGTGAGCAGTTCTTC